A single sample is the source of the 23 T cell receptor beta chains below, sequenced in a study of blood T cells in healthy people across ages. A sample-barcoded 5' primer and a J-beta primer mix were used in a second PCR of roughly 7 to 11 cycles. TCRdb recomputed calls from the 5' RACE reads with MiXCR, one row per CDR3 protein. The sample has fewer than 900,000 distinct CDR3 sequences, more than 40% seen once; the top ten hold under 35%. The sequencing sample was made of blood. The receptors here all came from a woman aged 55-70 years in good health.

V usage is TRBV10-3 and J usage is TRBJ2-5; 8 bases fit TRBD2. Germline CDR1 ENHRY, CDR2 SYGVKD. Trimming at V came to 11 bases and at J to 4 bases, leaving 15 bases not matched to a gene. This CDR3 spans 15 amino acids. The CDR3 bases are TGTGCCGTCGCCTTCAGCGGGAGTGGAGCAGAGACCCAGTACTTC. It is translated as CAVAFSGSGAETQYF.

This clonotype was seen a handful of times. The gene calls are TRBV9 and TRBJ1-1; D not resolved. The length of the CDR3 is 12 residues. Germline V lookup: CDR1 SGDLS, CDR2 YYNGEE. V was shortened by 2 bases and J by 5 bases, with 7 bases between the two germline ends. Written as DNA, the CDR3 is TGTGCCAGCAGCGTGGCGGATACTGAAGCTTTCTTT. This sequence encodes CASSVADTEAFF.

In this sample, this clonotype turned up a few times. CDR3 DNA sequence: TGTGCCAGCAGCTCCGCGGGGCGGGAGTCCTACGAGCAGTACTTC. This sequence encodes CASSSAGRESYEQYF. The chain recombines TRBV7-2 with TRBJ2-7; 7 bases fit TRBD2. Trimming took 4 bases from V and 1 from J; bases not matched to a gene: 7. CDR1 SGHTA and CDR2 FQGNSA come from the germline V gene. CDR3 size: 15 residues. The complete variable domain, with remaining parts taken from reference TRBV7-2 and TRBJ2-7, reads GAGVSQSPSNKVTEKGKDVELRCDPISGHTALYWYRQSLGQGLEFLIYFQGNSAPDKSGLPSDRFSAERTGGSVSTLTIQRTQQEDSAVYLCASSSAGRESYEQYFGPGTRLTVT.

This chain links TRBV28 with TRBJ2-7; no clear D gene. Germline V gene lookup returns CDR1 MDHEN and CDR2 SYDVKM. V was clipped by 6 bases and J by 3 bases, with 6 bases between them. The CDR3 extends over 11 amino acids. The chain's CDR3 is CASRTIYEQYF. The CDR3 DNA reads TGTGCCAGCAGAACCATCTACGAGCAGTACTTC.

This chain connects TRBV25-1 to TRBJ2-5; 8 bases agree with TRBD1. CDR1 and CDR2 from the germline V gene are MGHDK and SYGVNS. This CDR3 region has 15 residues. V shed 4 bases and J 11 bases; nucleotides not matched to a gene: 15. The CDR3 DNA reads TGTGCCAGCAGTGCCCCCGGGACAGGATATAATGAGCAGTACTTC. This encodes CASSAPGTGYNEQYF.

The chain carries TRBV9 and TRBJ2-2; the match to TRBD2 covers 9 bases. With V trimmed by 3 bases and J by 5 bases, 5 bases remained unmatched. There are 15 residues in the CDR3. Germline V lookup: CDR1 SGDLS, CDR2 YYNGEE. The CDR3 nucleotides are TGTGCCAGCAGCGCCCTAGCGGGACGGACCGGGGAGCTGTTTTTT. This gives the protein CASSALAGRTGELFF.

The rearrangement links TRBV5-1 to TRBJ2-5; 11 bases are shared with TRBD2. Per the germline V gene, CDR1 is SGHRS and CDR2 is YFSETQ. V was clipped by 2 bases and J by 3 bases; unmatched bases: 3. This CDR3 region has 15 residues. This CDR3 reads CASSFSGRAEETQYF. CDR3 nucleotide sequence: TGCGCCAGCAGCTTTAGCGGGAGGGCCGAAGAGACCCAGTACTTC. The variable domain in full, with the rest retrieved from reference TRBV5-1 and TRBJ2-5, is KAGVTQTPRYLIKTRGQQVTLSCSPISGHRSVSWYQQTPGQGLQFLFEYFSETQRNKGNFPGRFSGRQFSNSRSEMNVSTLELGDSALYLCASSFSGRAEETQYFGPGTRLLVL.

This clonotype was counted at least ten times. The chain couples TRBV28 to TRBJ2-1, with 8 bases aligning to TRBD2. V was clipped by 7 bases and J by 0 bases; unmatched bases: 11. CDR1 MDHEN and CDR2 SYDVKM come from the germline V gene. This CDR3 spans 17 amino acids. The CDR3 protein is CASTSAGEPSSYNEQFF. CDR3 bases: TGTGCCAGCACCTCAGCGGGAGAGCCAAGCTCCTACAATGAGCAGTTCTTC.

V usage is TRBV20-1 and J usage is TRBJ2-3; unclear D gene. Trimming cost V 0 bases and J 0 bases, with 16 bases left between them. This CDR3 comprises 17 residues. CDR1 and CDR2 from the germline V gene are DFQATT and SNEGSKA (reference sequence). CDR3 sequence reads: CSARDPMDASSTDTQYF. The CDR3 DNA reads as TGCAGTGCTAGAGATCCCATGGACGCTTCTAGCACAGATACGCAGTATTTT.

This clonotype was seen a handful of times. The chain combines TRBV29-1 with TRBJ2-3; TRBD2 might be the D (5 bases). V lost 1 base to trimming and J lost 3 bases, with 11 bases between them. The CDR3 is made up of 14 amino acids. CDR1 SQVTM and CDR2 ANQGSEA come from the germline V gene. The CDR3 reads CSVEVGERTDTQYF. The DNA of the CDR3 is TGCAGCGTTGAAGTCGGGGAGCGGACAGATACGCAGTATTTT.

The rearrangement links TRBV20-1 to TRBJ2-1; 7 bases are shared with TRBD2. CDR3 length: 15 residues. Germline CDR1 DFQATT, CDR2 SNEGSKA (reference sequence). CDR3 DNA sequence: TGCAGCACGAGAAGGGCCAGCGGGGCCTACAATGAGCAGTTCTTC. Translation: CSTRRASGAYNEQFF.

CDR3 region: CSVEEDRGASEAFF. Written as DNA, the CDR3 is TGCAGCGTTGAAGAAGATCGTGGAGCCTCTGAAGCTTTCTTT. The V gene is TRBV29-1, the J gene TRBJ1-1, with D unresolved. The CDR3 has 14 amino acids. Looked up from germline, CDR1 is SQVTM and CDR2 is ANQGSEA. V was trimmed by 0 bases and J by 6 bases, leaving 14 bases between them. Full variable domain (rest looked up from reference TRBV29-1 and TRBJ1-1): SAVISQKPSRDICQRGTSLTIQCQVDSQVTMMFWYRQQPGQSLTLIATANQGSEATYESGFVIDKFPISRPNLTFSTLTVSNMSPEDSSIYLCSVEEDRGASEAFFGQGTRLTVV.

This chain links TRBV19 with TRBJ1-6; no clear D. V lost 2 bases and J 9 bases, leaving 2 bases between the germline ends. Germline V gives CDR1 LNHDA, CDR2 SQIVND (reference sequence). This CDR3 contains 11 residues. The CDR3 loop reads CASSIRSPLHF. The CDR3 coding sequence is TGTGCCAGTAGTATACGTTCACCCCTCCACTTT.

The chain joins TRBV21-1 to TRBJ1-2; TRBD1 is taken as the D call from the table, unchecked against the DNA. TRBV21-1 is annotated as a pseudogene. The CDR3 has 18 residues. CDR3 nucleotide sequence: TGTGCCAGCAGCAAAACGCCCAGGGCACCCCCATTTGACTATGGCTACACCTTC. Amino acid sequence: CASSKTPRAPPFDYGYTF.

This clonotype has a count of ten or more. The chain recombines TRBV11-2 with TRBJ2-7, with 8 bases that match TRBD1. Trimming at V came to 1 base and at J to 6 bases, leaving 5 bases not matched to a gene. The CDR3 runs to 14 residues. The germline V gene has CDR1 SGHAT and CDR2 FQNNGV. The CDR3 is CASSLAQGAVEQYF. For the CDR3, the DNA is TGTGCCAGCAGCTTAGCCCAGGGGGCGGTCGAGCAGTACTTC.

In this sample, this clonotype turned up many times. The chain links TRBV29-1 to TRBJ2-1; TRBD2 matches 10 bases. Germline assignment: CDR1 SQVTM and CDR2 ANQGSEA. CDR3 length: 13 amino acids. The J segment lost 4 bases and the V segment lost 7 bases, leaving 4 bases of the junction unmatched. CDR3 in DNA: TGCAGCGGTGTAGCGGGAGGTTACAATGAGCAGTTCTTC. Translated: CSGVAGGYNEQFF.

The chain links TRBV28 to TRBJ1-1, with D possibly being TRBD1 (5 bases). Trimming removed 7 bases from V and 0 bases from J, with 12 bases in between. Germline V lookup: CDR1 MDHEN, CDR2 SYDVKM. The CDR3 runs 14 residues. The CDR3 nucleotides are TGTGCCAGCAACCCCGGGGCACTGAACACTGAAGCTTTCTTT. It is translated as CASNPGALNTEAFF.

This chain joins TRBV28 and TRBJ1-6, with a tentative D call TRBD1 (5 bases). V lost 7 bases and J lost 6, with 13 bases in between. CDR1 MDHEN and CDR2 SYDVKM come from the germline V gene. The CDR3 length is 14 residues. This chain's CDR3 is CASNLAQGNSPLHF. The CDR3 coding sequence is TGTGCCAGCAATTTGGCGCAGGGTAATTCACCCCTCCACTTT.

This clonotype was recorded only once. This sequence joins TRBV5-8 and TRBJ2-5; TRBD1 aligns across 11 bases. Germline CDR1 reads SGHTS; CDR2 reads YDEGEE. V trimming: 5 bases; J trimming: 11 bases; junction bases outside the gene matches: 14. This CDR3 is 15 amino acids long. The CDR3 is CASSRGDRGDDEQYF. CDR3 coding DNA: TGTGCCAGCAGTCGGGGGGACAGGGGGGACGATGAGCAGTACTTC.

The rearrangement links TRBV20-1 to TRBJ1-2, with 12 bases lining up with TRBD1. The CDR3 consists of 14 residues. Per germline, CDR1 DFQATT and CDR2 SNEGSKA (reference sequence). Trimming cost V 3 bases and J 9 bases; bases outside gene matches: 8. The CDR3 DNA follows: TGCAGTGCTAGGGGGACAGGGGGCGGAAAGAGCTACACCTTC. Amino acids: CSARGTGGGKSYTF.

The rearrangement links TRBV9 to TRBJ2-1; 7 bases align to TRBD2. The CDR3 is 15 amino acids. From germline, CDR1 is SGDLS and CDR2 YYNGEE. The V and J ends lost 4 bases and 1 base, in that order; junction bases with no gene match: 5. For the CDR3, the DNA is TGTGCCAGCAGCCAAATAGCGGGTTCCTACAATGAGCAGTTCTTC. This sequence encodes CASSQIAGSYNEQFF.

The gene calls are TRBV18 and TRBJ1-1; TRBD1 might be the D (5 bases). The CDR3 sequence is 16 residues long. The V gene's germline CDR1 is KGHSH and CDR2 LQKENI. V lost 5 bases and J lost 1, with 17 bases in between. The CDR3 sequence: CASSWPRQSRNTEAFF. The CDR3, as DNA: TGTGCCAGCTCATGGCCGAGACAGTCCAGGAACACTGAAGCTTTCTTT.

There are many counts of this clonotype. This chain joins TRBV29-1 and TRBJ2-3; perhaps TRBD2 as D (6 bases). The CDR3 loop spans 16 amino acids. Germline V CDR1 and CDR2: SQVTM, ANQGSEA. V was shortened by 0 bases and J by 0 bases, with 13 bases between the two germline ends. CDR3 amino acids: CSVEDWGEESTDTQYF. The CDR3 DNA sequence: TGCAGCGTTGAAGATTGGGGGGAGGAAAGCACAGATACGCAGTATTTT.